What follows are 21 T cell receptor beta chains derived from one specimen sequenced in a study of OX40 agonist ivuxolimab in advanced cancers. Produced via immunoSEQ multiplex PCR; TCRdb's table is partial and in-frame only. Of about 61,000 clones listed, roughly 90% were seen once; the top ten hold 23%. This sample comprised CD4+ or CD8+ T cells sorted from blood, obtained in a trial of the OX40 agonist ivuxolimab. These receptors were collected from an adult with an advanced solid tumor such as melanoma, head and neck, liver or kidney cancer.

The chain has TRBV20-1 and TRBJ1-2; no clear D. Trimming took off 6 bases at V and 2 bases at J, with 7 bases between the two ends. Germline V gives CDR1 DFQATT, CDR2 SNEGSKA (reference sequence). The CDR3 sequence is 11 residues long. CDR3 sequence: CSAKINYGYTF. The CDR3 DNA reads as TGCAGTGCCAAGATAAACTATGGCTACACCTTC.

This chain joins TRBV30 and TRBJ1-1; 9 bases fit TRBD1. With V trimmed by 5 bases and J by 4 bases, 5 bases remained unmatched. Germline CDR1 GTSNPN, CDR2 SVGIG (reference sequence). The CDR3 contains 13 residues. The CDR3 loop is CAWETTGGTEAFF. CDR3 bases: TGTGCCTGGGAGACGACAGGGGGCACTGAAGCTTTCTTT. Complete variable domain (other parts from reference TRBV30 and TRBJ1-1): SQTIHQWPATLVQPVGSPLSLECTVEGTSNPNLYWYRQAAGRGLQLLFYSVGIGQISSEVPQNLSASRPQDRQFILSSKKLLLSDSGFYLCAWETTGGTEAFFGQGTRLTVV.

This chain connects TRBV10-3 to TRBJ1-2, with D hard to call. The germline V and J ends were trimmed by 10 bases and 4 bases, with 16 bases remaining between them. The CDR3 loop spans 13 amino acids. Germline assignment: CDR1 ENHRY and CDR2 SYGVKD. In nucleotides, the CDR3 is TGTGCCACCGGGAGGAGCCCCCTCTATGGCTACACCTTC. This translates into CATGRSPLYGYTF.

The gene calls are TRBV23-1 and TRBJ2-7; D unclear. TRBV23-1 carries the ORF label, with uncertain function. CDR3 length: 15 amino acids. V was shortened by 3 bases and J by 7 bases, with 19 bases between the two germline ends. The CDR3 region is CASSHTECGSGEQYV. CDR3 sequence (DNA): TGCGCCAGCAGTCATACGGAGTGCGGATCTGGGGAGCAGTACGTC.

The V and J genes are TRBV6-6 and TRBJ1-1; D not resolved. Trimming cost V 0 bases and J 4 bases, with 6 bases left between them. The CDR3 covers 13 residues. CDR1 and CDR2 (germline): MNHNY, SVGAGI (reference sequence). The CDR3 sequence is CASSYSVSTEAFF. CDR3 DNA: TGTGCCAGCAGTTACTCGGTCTCCACTGAAGCTTTCTTT.

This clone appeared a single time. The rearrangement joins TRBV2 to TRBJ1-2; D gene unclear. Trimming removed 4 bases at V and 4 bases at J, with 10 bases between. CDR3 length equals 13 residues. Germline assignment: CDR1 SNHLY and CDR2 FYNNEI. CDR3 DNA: TGTGCCAGCAGTGGTCCGGGTTTCTATGGCTACACCTTC. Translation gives CASSGPGFYGYTF.

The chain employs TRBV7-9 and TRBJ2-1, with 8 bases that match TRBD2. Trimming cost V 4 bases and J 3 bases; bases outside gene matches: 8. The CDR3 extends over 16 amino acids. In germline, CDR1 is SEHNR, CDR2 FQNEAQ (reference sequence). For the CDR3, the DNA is TGTGCCAGCAGCTCCGCCAGCGGGAGTTTCTACAATGAGCAGTTCTTC. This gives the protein CASSSASGSFYNEQFF.

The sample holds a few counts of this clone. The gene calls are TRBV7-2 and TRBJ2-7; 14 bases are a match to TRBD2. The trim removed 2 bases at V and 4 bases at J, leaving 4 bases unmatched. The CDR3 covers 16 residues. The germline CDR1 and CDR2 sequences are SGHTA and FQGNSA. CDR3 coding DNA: TGTGCCAGCAGCTTATTAGGACTAGCGGGAGGTTACGAGCAGTACGTC. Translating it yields CASSLLGLAGGYEQYV.

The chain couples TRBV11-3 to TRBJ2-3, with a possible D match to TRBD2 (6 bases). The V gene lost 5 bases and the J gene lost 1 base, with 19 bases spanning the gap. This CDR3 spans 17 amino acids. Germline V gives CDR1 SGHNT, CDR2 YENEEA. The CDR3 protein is CASSVGPWGDRTDTQYF. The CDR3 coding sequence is TGTGCCAGCAGCGTCGGCCCTTGGGGGGACCGCACAGATACGCAGTATTTT.

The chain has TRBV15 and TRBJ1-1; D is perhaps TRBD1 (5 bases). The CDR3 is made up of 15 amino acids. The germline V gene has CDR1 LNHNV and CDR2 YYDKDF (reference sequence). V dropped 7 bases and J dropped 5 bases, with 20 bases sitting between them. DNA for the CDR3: TGTGCCACCACCCCAGGTGGGGCTTATGGGACTGAAGCTTTCTTT. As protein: CATTPGGAYGTEAFF.

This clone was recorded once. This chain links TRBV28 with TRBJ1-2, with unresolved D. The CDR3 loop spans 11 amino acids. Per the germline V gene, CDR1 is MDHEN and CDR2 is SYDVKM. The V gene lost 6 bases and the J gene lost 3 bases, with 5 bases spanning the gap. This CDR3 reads CASSNHYGYTF. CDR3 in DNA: TGTGCCAGCAGCAATCACTATGGCTACACCTTC.

The CDR3 DNA sequence: TGTGCCAGCAGTTGGCTAGCGGGAGAGGTTGAGCAGTTCTTC. It is translated as CASSWLAGEVEQFF. The rearrangement links TRBV27 to TRBJ2-1, with 10 bases that match TRBD2. Germline lookup yields CDR1 MNHEY and CDR2 SMNVEV (reference sequence). The J segment lost 9 bases and the V segment lost 4 bases, leaving 6 bases of the junction unmatched. The CDR3 runs 14 residues.

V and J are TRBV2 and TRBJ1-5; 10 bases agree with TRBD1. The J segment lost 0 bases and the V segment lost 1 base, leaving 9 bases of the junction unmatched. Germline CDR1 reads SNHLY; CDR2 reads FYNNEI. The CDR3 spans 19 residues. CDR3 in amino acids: CASSEGDRGPGYSNQPQHF. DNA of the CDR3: TGTGCCAGCAGTGAAGGAGACAGGGGGCCGGGGTATAGCAATCAGCCCCAGCATTTT.

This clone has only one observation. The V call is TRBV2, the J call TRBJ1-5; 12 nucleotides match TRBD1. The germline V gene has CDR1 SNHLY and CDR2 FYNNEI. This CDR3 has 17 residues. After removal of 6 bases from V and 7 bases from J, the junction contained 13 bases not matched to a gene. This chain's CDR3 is CASRAPGQGALVQPQHF. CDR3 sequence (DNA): TGTGCCAGCAGGGCACCGGGACAGGGGGCGCTGGTACAGCCCCAGCATTTT.

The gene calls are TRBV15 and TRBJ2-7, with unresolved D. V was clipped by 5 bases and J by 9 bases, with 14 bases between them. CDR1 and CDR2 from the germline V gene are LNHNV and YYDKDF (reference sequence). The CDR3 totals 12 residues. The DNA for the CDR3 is TGTGCCACCAGCGGCTTCCTAAGTGGGCAGTACGTC. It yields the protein CATSGFLSGQYV.

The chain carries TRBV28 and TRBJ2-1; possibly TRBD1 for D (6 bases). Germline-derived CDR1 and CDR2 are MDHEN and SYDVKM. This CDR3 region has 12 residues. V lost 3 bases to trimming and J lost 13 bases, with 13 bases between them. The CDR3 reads CASSFSGVIQFF. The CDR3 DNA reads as TGTGCCAGCAGTTTTTCAGGGGTTATTCAGTTCTTC.

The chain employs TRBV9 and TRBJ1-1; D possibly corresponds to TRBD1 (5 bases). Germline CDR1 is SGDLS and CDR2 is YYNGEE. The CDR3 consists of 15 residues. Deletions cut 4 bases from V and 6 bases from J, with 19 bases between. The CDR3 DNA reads TGTGCCAGCAGCTCCCGAGAGGGGCGTTGGGCTGAAGCTTTCTTT. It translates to CASSSREGRWAEAFF.

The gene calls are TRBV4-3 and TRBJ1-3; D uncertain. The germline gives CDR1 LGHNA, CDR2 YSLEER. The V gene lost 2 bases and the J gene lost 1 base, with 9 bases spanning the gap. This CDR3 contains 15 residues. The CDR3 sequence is CASSQNRVSGNTIYF. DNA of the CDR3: TGCGCCAGCAGCCAAAATAGGGTATCTGGAAACACCATATATTTT.

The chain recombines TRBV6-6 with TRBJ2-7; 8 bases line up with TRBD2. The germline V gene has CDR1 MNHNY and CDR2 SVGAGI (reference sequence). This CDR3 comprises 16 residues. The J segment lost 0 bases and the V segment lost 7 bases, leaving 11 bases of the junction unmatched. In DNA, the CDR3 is TGTGCCAGCACCCCCTCAGCCGGGACTAGCTCCTACGAGCAGTACTTC. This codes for CASTPSAGTSSYEQYF.

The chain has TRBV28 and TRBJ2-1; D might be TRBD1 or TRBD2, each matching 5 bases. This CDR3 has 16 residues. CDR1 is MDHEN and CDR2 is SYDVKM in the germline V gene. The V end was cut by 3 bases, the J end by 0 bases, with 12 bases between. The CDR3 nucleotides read TGTGCCAGCAGTTTTGGGACCTTGCGCTCCTACAATGAGCAGTTCTTC. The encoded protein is CASSFGTLRSYNEQFF.

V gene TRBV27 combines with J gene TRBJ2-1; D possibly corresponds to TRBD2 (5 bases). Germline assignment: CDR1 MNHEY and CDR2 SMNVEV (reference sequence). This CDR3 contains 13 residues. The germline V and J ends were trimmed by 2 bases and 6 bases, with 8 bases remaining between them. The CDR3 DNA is TGTGCCAGCAGTTTACAACTAGGCAATGAGCAGTTCTTC. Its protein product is CASSLQLGNEQFF.